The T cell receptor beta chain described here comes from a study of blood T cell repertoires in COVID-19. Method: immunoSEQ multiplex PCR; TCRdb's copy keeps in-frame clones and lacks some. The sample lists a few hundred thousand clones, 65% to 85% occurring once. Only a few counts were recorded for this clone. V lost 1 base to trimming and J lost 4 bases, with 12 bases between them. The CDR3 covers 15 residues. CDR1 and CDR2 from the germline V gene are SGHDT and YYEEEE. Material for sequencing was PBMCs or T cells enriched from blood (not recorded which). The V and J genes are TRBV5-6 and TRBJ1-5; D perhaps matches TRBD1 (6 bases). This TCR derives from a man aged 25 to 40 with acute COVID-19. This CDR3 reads CASSLFNRENQPQHF. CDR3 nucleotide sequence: TGTGCCAGCAGCTTGTTTAACAGGGAAAATCAGCCCCAGCATTTT.